The present entry profiles one T cell receptor (beta chain) with its context. Its target is unknown. Germline-derived CDR1 and CDR2 are SGHRS and YFSETQ. The V segment lost 5 bases and the J segment 11 bases; nucleotides outside the gene matches: 3. The CDR3 loop spans 11 amino acids. This sample was taken from a study of CD8+ T cells in alopecia areata. Study information: It was 6 to 18 months of tofacitinib, and then there were 6 months off drug.

A FACSAria was used to sort CD4+ and CD8+ T cells. These cells came from PBMCs. TCR sequencing used cDNA made by reverse transcription of extracted RNA. TCRdb's copy holds only in-frame clones and misses some; the assay was immunoSEQ multiplex PCR. This table holds about 140,000 clones, 51% found once. Study-wide findings and caveats: Among the cells sequenced in scalp samples are also the resident alphabeta T cells of normal skin. Affected scalp, especially in alopecia totalis/universalis, had a higher clonality than normal scalp did.

This sample comprised CD4+ T cells sorted from blood, obtained at week 0. This chain uses TRBV5-1 with TRBJ2-1; TRBD2 agrees at 8 bases. The TCR was taken from a human donor with alopecia areata. CDR3 DNA: TGCGCCAGCAGTTTTAGCGGGAAGCAGTTCTTC. Translating gives CASSFSGKQFF.